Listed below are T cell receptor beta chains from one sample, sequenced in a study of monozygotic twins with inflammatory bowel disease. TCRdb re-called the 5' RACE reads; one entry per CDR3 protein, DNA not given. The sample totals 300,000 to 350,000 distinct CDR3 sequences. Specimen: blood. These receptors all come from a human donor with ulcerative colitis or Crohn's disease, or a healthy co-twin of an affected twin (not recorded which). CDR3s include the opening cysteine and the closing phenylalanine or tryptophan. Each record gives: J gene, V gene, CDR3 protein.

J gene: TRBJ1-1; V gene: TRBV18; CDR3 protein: CASSPGVGDTEAFF
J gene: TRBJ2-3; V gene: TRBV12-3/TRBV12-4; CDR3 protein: CASSPISGVGDTQYF
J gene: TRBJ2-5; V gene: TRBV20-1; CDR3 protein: CSATNPAGFQETQYF
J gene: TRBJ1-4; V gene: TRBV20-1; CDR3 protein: CSAGPATNEKLFF
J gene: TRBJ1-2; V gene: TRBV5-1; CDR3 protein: CASSLQGDYGYTF
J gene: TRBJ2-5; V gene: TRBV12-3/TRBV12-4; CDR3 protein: CASCGQADQETQYF
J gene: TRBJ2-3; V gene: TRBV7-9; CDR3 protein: CASTDSETDTQYF
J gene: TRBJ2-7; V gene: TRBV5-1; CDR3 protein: CASSGRDLREQYF
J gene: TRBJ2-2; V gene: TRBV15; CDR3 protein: CATSRDSGERIGELFF
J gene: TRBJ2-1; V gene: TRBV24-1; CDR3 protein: CATSDPGTSGNNEQFF
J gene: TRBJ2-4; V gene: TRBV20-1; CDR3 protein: CSAETVAKNIQYF
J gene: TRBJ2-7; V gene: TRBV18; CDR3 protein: CASSLENSGYEQYF
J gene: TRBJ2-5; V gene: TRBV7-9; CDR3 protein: CASRQRSQETQYF
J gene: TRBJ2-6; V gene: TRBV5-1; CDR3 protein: CASSLPASLGSGANFLTF
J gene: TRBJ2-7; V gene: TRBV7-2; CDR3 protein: CASSGDRIEQYF
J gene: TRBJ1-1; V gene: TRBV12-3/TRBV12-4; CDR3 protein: CASSPHRTAYTEAFF
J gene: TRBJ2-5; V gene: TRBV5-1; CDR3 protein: CASRLDQETQYF
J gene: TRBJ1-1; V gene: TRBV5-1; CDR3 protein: CASTREANTEAFF
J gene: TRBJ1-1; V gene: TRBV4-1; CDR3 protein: CASSQALGGNTEAFF
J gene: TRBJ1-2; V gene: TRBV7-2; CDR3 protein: CASSPSLAGTF
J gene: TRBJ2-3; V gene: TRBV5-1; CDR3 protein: CASSFAGIGTDTQYF
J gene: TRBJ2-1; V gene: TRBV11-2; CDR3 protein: CASSLVPSEQFF
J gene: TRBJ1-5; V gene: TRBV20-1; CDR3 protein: CSANRGANNQPQHF
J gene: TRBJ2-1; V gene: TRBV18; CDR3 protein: CASSPPSGTGGLDEQFF
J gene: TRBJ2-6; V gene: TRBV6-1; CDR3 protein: CASSLSFQGTGANVLTF
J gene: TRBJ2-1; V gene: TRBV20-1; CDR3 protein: CSARIVLGNEQFF
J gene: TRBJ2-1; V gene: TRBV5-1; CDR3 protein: CASSLGLSTPYNEQFF
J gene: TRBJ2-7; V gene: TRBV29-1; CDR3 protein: CSATSGRVGVLQEQYF
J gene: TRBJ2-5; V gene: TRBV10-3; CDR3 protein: CAISEIKQETQYF
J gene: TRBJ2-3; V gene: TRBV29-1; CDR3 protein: CSVAPPRVTDTQYF
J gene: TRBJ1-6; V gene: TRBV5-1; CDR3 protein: CASSPGGAGNSPLHF
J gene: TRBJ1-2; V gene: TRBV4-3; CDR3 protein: CASSQSRTGPLGYTF
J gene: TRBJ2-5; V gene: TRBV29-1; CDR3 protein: CSQTSGSVETQYF
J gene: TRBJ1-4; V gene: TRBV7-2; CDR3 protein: CASSRDPPGANEKLFF
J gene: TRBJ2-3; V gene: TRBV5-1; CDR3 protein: CASSRLAGGPTDTQYF
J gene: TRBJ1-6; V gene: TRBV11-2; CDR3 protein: CASSPRGSYNSPLHF
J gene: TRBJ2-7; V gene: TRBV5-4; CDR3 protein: CASSSRASYEQYF
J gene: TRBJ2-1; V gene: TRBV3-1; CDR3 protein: CASSPSVGGPEGEQFF
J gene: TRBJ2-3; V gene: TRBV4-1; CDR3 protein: CASSHGRERGTDTQYF